Below, 29 T cell receptor beta chains from the same sample are listed, as sequenced in a study of early T cells in non-severe SARS-CoV-2 infection. TCRdb itself ran the 5' RACE reads through MiXCR, one entry per CDR3 protein. Here the sample spans 70,000 to 90,000 distinct CDR3 sequences, about 11% being singletons. The specimen was whole blood. These receptors were obtained from an adult who was a healthcare worker with PCR-confirmed SARS-CoV-2 infection or an uninfected control (not recorded which).

This clonotype was found once. The chain has TRBV6-5 and TRBJ1-2; 8 bases fit TRBD1. Germline trimming cut 6 bases from V and 4 bases from J; bases unmatched to any gene: 10. CDR1 is MNHEY, CDR2 SVGAGI, per germline. The CDR3 spans 15 residues. CDR3 sequence: CASRDTGQGGYGYTF. The CDR3 region has the DNA TGTGCCAGCAGAGATACCGGACAGGGTGGCTATGGCTACACCTTC.

The genes are TRBV7-8 and TRBJ2-4; D gene ambiguous. V gave up 1 base and J gave up 0 bases, with 10 bases separating them. There are 16 residues in the CDR3. Germline CDR1 SGHVS, CDR2 FQNEAQ. The CDR3 bases are TGTGCCAGCAGCTTAGGGCTGTCAGGAGCCAAAAACATTCAGTACTTC. It is translated as CASSLGLSGAKNIQYF. Full variable domain (rest looked up from reference TRBV7-8 and TRBJ2-4): GAGVSQSPRYKVAKRGQDVALRCDPISGHVSLFWYQQALGQGPEFLTYFQNEAQLDKSGLPSDRFFAERPEGSVSTLKIQRTQQEDSAVYLCASSLGLSGAKNIQYFGAGTRLSVL.

The chain uses TRBV3-1 and TRBJ1-1; no reliable D call. V lost 4 bases to trimming and J lost 0 bases, with 9 bases between them. Looked up from germline, CDR1 is LGHDT and CDR2 is YNNKEL (reference sequence). The CDR3 spans 14 residues. The CDR3 loop reads CASSRSALNTEAFF. The CDR3 bases are TGTGCCAGCAGCCGGTCGGCCCTGAACACTGAAGCTTTCTTT.

The chain couples TRBV3-1 to TRBJ2-1; D unclear. This CDR3 spans 15 amino acids. CDR1 and CDR2 from the germline V gene are LGHDT and YNNKEL (reference sequence). The V gene lost 0 bases and the J gene lost 0 bases, with 6 bases spanning the gap. CDR3 DNA: TGTGCCAGCAGCCAAGATAGGAGCTCCTACAATGAGCAGTTCTTC. This gives the protein CASSQDRSSYNEQFF.

This clonotype was seen only a few times. The chain carries TRBV29-1 and TRBJ2-3; 12 bases align to TRBD2. CDR1 is SQVTM, CDR2 ANQGSEA, per germline. With V trimmed by 1 base and J by 2 bases, 1 base remained unmatched. The CDR3 totals 15 residues. As DNA, the CDR3 is TGCAGCGTTGAAGGGACTAGCGGGATCACAGATACGCAGTATTTT. Protein product: CSVEGTSGITDTQYF.

This chain links TRBV5-1 with TRBJ2-2; no clear D gene. V lost 5 bases and J lost 2, with 10 bases in between. The CDR3 has 14 amino acids. The V gene's germline CDR1 is SGHRS and CDR2 YFSETQ. CDR3 protein: CASSLAGNTGELFF. CDR3 bases: TGCGCCAGCAGTTTAGCAGGCAACACCGGGGAGCTGTTTTTT.

For this clonotype: A single base separates this from a much larger clone, so it may be a read error. The chain uses TRBV7-9 and TRBJ1-1; D is undetermined. Germline V lookup: CDR1 SEHNR, CDR2 FQNEAQ (reference sequence). This CDR3 has 11 residues. In DNA, the CDR3 is TGTGCCGGCAGCGCGGAGATTGAAGCTTTCTTT. Amino acid sequence: CAGSAEIEAFF.

The genes are TRBV11-2 and TRBJ2-1, with TRBD2 as a possible D gene (6 bases). The V gene's germline CDR1 is SGHAT and CDR2 FQNNGV. Trimming cost V 7 bases and J 8 bases, with 21 bases left between them. The CDR3 spans 15 residues. As DNA, the CDR3 is TGTGCCAGCACCCCTAGGAGGAACCCGGGGGATGAGCAGTTCTTC. Protein product: CASTPRRNPGDEQFF.

This clonotype was observed many times. CDR3 sequence (DNA): TGTGCCAGCAGCGTAGTTGCCTTTAGCTCCTACAATGAGCAGTTCTTC. It yields the protein CASSVVAFSSYNEQFF. The chain links TRBV9 to TRBJ2-1, with D uncertain. The V end lost 0 bases, the J end lost 0 bases, and 10 bases lay between the germline ends. Germline V gene lookup returns CDR1 SGDLS and CDR2 YYNGEE. There are 16 residues in the CDR3.

This clonotype came up many times. The CDR3 coding sequence is TGTGCCAGCAGCGCAGGACAGGGAGGTTCAGATACGCAGTATTTT. The encoded protein is CASSAGQGGSDTQYF. The rearrangement joins TRBV7-9 to TRBJ2-3, with TRBD1 matching over 8 bases. Germline V gives CDR1 SEHNR, CDR2 FQNEAQ (reference sequence). Losses at the gene ends were 5 bases for V and 4 bases for J; bases not matched to a gene: 8. The CDR3 contains 15 residues.

About this clonotype itself: Given a much more abundant clone one base away, this may be a read error. Because the CDR3 is missing its conserved closing phenylalanine or tryptophan, this is likely a read error. The V call is TRBV6-5, the J call TRBJ1-1; D unclear. V was cut by 0 bases and J by 1 base, with 6 bases left in between. CDR1 and CDR2 from the germline V gene are MNHEY and SVGAGI. The CDR3 runs to 14 residues. DNA of the CDR3: TGTGCCAGCAGTTACTCTCGGAGGAACACTGAAGCTTTCTCT. Its translation is CASSYSRRNTEAFS.

There are a few counts of this clonotype. The chain is built from TRBV5-5 and TRBJ1-6, with a weak D call TRBD1 (6 bases). The CDR3 is 14 residues long. Germline V lookup: CDR1 SGHKS, CDR2 YYEKEE (reference sequence). Trimming removed 0 bases from V and 18 bases from J, with 19 bases in between. The CDR3 loop is CASSLDPYSGGPHF. The CDR3 coding sequence is TGTGCCAGCAGCTTGGATCCATACTCCGGGGGGCCCCACTTT. Variable domain in full (rest from reference TRBV5-5 and TRBJ1-6): DAGVTQSPTHLIKTRGQQVTLRCSPISGHKSVSWYQQVLGQGPQFIFQYYEKEERGRGNFPDRFSARQFPNYSSELNVNALLLGDSALYLCASSLDPYSGGPHFGNGTRLTVT.

This clonotype was recorded only once. This chain uses TRBV7-9 with TRBJ2-5; the match to TRBD1 covers 9 bases. There are 15 residues in the CDR3. CDR1 and CDR2 (germline): SEHNR, FQNEAQ (reference sequence). V dropped 5 bases and J dropped 1; count of bases not matched to a gene: 5. Here the CDR3 DNA reads TGTGCCAGCAGCCACGGGACAGGGCCCCAAGAGACCCAGTACTTC. It yields the protein CASSHGTGPQETQYF.

The chain is built from TRBV6-5 and TRBJ2-5; possibly TRBD1 or TRBD2 for D (6 bases each). Looked up from germline, CDR1 is MNHEY and CDR2 is SVGAGI. The CDR3 sequence is 15 residues long. The V end lost 2 bases, the J end lost 3 bases, and 13 bases lay between the germline ends. This CDR3 reads CASSYGNREEETQYF. The DNA of the CDR3 is TGTGCCAGCAGTTACGGGAACAGGGAGGAAGAGACCCAGTACTTC.

This chain connects TRBV18 to TRBJ2-2; TRBD1 is a possible D gene (7 bases). The ends were cut back, 10 bases at V and 1 base at J, with 16 bases in the middle. The CDR3 has 15 amino acids. CDR1 and CDR2 (germline): KGHSH, LQKENI. The CDR3 DNA is TGTGCCACCTCCGGGGGACAGCAGAACACCGGGGAGCTGTTTTTT. It translates to CATSGGQQNTGELFF.

This clonotype turned up a few times. The V gene is TRBV19, the J gene TRBJ2-2; D remains ambiguous. The CDR3 runs 13 residues. Germline lookup yields CDR1 LNHDA and CDR2 SQIVND (reference sequence). Trimming left V 0 bases short and J 8 bases short, with 7 bases between. CDR3 residues: CASSIDLPGELFF. The CDR3 DNA reads as TGTGCCAGTAGTATAGATCTTCCGGGGGAGCTGTTTTTT.

In this sample, this clonotype turned up a few times. The chain combines TRBV5-1 with TRBJ2-6; D ambiguous. Germline lookup yields CDR1 SGHRS and CDR2 YFSETQ. This CDR3 region has 15 residues. With 0 bases removed from V and 1 base from J, the gap between germline ends came to 5 bases. CDR3 in DNA: TGCGCCAGCAGCTTGGGAGCTTCTGGGGCCAACGTCCTGACTTTC. Protein sequence: CASSLGASGANVLTF.

In this sample, this clonotype turned up many times. The genes are TRBV29-1 and TRBJ1-1, with no clear D. This CDR3 comprises 11 residues. The V and J ends lost 2 bases and 4 bases respectively, with 5 bases between them. Germline V gene data show CDR1 as SQVTM and CDR2 as ANQGSEA. CDR3 sequence reads: CSVETVTEAFF. In DNA, the CDR3 is TGCAGCGTTGAAACGGTCACTGAAGCTTTCTTT.

This clonotype occurred a few times. V usage is TRBV12-3 or TRBV12-4 and J usage is TRBJ2-3, with 8 bases that match TRBD2. The CDR3 totals 14 residues. V lost 8 bases and J lost 2; bases outside the gene matches: 6. The CDR3 sequence is CASAGGGDTDTQYF. CDR3 sequence (DNA): TGTGCCAGCGCCGGGGGGGGCGACACAGATACGCAGTATTTT.

This clonotype has more than one count but fewer than ten. The chain has TRBV5-1 and TRBJ2-5, with 7 nucleotides matching TRBD2. This CDR3 has 14 amino acids. Trimming removed 5 bases from V and 3 bases from J; junction bases left unmatched: 7. The germline V gene encodes CDR1 SGHRS and CDR2 YFSETQ. CDR3 sequence: CASSELAAKETQYF. CDR3 DNA: TGCGCCAGCAGTGAGCTAGCGGCTAAAGAGACCCAGTACTTC.

The chain combines TRBV5-1 with TRBJ2-1, with a weak D call TRBD2 (5 bases). The CDR3 is 15 residues long. Trimming shortened V by 0 bases and J by 5 bases, and 12 bases separated the two germline ends. The germline V gene encodes CDR1 SGHRS and CDR2 YFSETQ. The CDR3 nucleotides read TGCGCCAGCAGCTTGGGATTACTAGGGAACAATGAGCAGTTCTTC. Protein: CASSLGLLGNNEQFF.

The gene calls are TRBV7-9 and TRBJ2-5; no clear D. This CDR3 region has 13 residues. V lost 6 bases and J 2 bases, leaving 10 bases between the germline ends. CDR1 and CDR2 (germline): SEHNR, FQNEAQ (reference sequence). The CDR3 DNA reads TGTGCCAGCAGTTCCGGCTGGCAAGAGACCCAGTACTTC. It codes for CASSSGWQETQYF.

This clonotype was counted many times. The chain employs TRBV13 and TRBJ1-5, with D possibly matching TRBD1 (5 bases). CDR3 length: 14 residues. The V and J ends lost 0 bases and 6 bases respectively, with 9 bases between them. Germline V gene lookup returns CDR1 PRHDT and CDR2 FYEKMQ (reference sequence). The CDR3 DNA reads as TGTGCCAGCAGCTTAGGGACAGTGCGTCAGCCCCAGCATTTT. Translated, it gives CASSLGTVRQPQHF.

This clonotype showed up many times. V gene TRBV7-2 combines with J gene TRBJ2-5, with TRBD2 matching over 11 bases. Trimming removed 5 bases from V and 4 bases from J; junction bases left unmatched: 9. Germline CDR1 and CDR2: SGHTA and FQGNSA. The CDR3 runs to 16 residues. Here the CDR3 reads CASSPLLAGGGETQYF. CDR3 nucleotide sequence: TGTGCCAGCAGCCCGCTCCTAGCGGGGGGCGGAGAGACCCAGTACTTC.

This clonotype was seen more than once but under ten times. The chain has TRBV14 and TRBJ2-5; D is undetermined. This CDR3 is built from 15 residues. CDR1 SGHDN and CDR2 FVKESK come from the germline V gene. The V gene lost 5 bases and the J gene lost 4 bases, with 17 bases spanning the gap. The CDR3 coding sequence is TGTGCCAGCAGCACACCCGACGGTACCTTAGAGACCCAGTACTTC. This translates into CASSTPDGTLETQYF.

The chain has TRBV29-1 and TRBJ2-1, with TRBD2 matching over 9 bases. Germline CDR1 is SQVTM and CDR2 is ANQGSEA. J lost 5 bases, V lost 4 bases, and 6 bases had no gene match. CDR3 length: 14 residues. The CDR3 region has the DNA TGCAGCGTTGGAGAGCGGGGGGCCAACAATGAGCAGTTCTTC. Residues: CSVGERGANNEQFF.

This clonotype was observed a handful of times. This rearrangement joins TRBV13 to TRBJ2-3, with 9 bases matching TRBD2. In germline, CDR1 is PRHDT, CDR2 FYEKMQ (reference sequence). Trimming took 5 bases from V and 10 from J; bases not matched to a gene: 7. The CDR3 runs 13 residues. The CDR3 nucleotides are TGTGCCAGCAGCACCCCAGGGACTAGCCCGCAGTATTTT. The encoded protein is CASSTPGTSPQYF. The entire variable domain, with the rest obtained from reference TRBV13 and TRBJ2-3, is as follows: AAGVIQSPRHLIKEKRETATLKCYPIPRHDTVYWYQQGPGQDPQFLISFYEKMQSDKGSIPDRFSAQQFSDYHSELNMSSLELGDSALYFCASSTPGTSPQYFGPGTRLTVL.

This clonotype was counted at least ten times. The genes are TRBV20-1 and TRBJ1-5; tentative D call: TRBD1 (6 bases). V was trimmed by 6 bases and J by 6 bases, leaving 18 bases between them. The CDR3 has 14 residues. The germline V gene encodes CDR1 DFQATT and CDR2 SNEGSKA (reference sequence). The CDR3 reads CSAPQQGPGQPQHF. Written as DNA, the CDR3 is TGCAGTGCCCCCCAGCAGGGGCCAGGTCAGCCCCAGCATTTT.

There are a few counts of this clonotype. The V call is TRBV12-3 or TRBV12-4, the J call TRBJ1-1; D remains ambiguous. This CDR3 has 14 amino acids. V dropped 6 bases and J dropped 4 bases, with 15 bases sitting between them. The chain's CDR3 is CASSFGRRITEAFF. The CDR3 DNA reads as TGTGCCAGCAGCTTCGGACGAAGGATCACTGAAGCTTTCTTT.